Below, 7 T cell receptor beta chains from the same sample are listed, as sequenced in a study of cytomegalovirus exposure and HLA in healthy donors. In the PCR, 60 Vbeta and 13 Jbeta primers were used. The data were produced by immunoSEQ multiplex PCR, yet TCRdb's version contains in-frame clones alone and is incomplete. The sample holds approximately 100,000 clones, approximately 80% seen once. Sequencing was carried out using PBMCs. The receptors stem from a woman younger than 35 in good health and CMV-seronegative.

The chain is built from TRBV28 and TRBJ1-4, with 9 positions matching TRBD1. Unmatched junction bases numbered 7, after V lost 6 bases and J lost 2 bases. The germline CDR1 and CDR2 sequences are MDHEN and SYDVKM. The CDR3 has 16 amino acids. The CDR3 DNA is TGTGCCAGCAGAACAGGGGGCGCTTATACTAATGAAAAACTGTTTTTT. Its protein is CASRTGGAYTNEKLFF.

V usage is TRBV28 and J usage is TRBJ2-3, with a weak D call TRBD2 (7 bases). This CDR3 is 16 amino acids long. The germline CDR1 and CDR2 sequences are MDHEN and SYDVKM. Trimming took 7 bases from V and 0 from J, leaving 17 bases between them. This CDR3 is CASMYRGALSTDTQYF. Here the CDR3 DNA reads TGTGCCAGCATGTACCGGGGGGCCCTTAGCACAGATACGCAGTATTTT.

The rearrangement joins TRBV10-1 to TRBJ2-7, with a tentative D call TRBD2 (5 bases). Germline V gene sequence: CDR1 WNHNN, CDR2 SYGVQD (reference sequence). Trimming took 3 bases from V and 3 from J, leaving 12 bases between them. The CDR3 runs 14 residues. CDR3 sequence: CASSDRDSHYEQYF. In DNA, the CDR3 is TGCGCCAGCAGTGACCGGGATTCCCACTACGAGCAGTACTTC.

The CDR3 loop reads CASSQDHRAGDGRNQPQHF. The DNA for the CDR3 is TGCGCCAGCAGCCAAGATCACCGTGCAGGGGATGGGCGCAATCAGCCCCAGCATTTT. This chain uses TRBV4-3 with TRBJ1-5; D possibly corresponds to TRBD1 (6 bases). The CDR3 spans 19 residues. CDR1 is LGHNA, CDR2 YSLEER, per germline. V lost 0 bases and J 2 bases, leaving 20 bases between the germline ends.

The chain links TRBV4-1 to TRBJ1-2; D is uncertain. This CDR3 is 14 amino acids long. Looked up from germline, CDR1 is MGHRA and CDR2 is YSYEKL. Trimming pared 1 base from V and 8 bases from J, leaving 14 bases between. The DNA for the CDR3 is TGCGCCAGCAGCCAAGGGTCAAGGCCGGAGGGCTACACCTTC. Protein product: CASSQGSRPEGYTF.

In its sample, this clone was seen once. V gene TRBV30 combines with J gene TRBJ2-7, with 11 bases lining up with TRBD1. V lost 4 bases to trimming and J lost 4 bases; unmatched junction nucleotides: 6. The CDR3 is 14 residues long. Germline loops: CDR1 GTSNPN, CDR2 SVGIG (reference sequence). The CDR3: CAWTLDRGRYEQYF. The CDR3 nucleotides read TGTGCCTGGACCCTGGACAGGGGGCGGTACGAGCAGTACTTC. The full variable domain, completed using reference TRBV30 and TRBJ2-7, is SQTIHQWPATLVQPVGSPLSLECTVEGTSNPNLYWYRQAAGRGLQLLFYSVGIGQISSEVPQNLSASRPQDRQFILSSKKLLLSDSGFYLCAWTLDRGRYEQYFGPGTRLTVT.

V gene TRBV27 combines with J gene TRBJ1-4; the D is unclear. The CDR3 runs 14 residues. Germline CDR1 is MNHEY and CDR2 is SMNVEV (reference sequence). Trimming took off 0 bases at V and 7 bases at J, with 9 bases between the two ends. CDR3 nucleotide sequence: TGTGCCAGCAGTTTATCTCTCAGAGGTGAAAAACTGTTTTTT. The encoded protein is CASSLSLRGEKLFF.